This T cell receptor beta chain was obtained from a study of beta chain features in type 1 diabetes. As for the study in general: The number of sorted cells examined across all samples was some 100 million.

Points from the study as a whole: Type 1 diabetes patients had TCRB CDR3s that were shorter (moderately but significantly so) in all four CD4+ subsets.

Cell sorting via CD45RO/CCR7/CD25/CD127/CD95/CD27 was performed to obtain CD4+ naive, central memory, regulatory and stem cell-like memory cells. This clone was picked up a small number of times. The antigen is undetermined. As every portion of the isolated RNA was reverse transcribed, the sequencing read expressed TCRB transcripts. Assay used: immunoSEQ multiplex PCR; TCRdb lists only in-frame clones, some missing. This sample has some 150,000 clones, with about 9.7% found just once. This CDR3 is 13 amino acids long. Germline V gene data show CDR1 as SGHNT and CDR2 as YYREEE (reference sequence). Trimming took off 4 bases at V and 8 bases at J, with 12 bases between the two ends.

This sequence originates from a woman in her 40s in good health. The sequencing sample was made of central memory CD4+ T cells from blood. The genes are TRBV5-4 and TRBJ1-4; no clear D gene. CDR3 DNA: TGTGCCAGCAGCCCGGATGGAGCGGAAAAACTGTTTTTT. Translation: CASSPDGAEKLFF.